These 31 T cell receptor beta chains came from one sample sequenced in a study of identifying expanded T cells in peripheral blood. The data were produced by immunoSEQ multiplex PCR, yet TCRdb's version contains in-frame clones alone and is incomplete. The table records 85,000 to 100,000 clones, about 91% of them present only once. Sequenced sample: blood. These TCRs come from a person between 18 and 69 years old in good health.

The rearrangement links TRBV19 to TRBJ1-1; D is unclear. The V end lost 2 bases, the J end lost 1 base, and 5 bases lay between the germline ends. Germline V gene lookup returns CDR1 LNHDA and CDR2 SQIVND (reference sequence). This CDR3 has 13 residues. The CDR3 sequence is CASSIRRNTEAFF. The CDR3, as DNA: TGTGCCAGTAGTATAAGACGGAACACTGAAGCTTTCTTT.

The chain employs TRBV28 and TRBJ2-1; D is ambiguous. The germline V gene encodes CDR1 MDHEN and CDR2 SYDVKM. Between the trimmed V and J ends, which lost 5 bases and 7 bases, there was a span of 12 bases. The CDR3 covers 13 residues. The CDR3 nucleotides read TGTGCCAGCAGTCGTCGTCAGGAAAATGAGCAGTTCTTC. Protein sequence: CASSRRQENEQFF.

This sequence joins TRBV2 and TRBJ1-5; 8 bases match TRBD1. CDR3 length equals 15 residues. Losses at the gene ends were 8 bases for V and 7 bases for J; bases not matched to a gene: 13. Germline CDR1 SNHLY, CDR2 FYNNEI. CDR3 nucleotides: TGTGCCAGCGGAGCGTTGGACAGGGTATCCCAGCCCCAGCATTTT. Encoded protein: CASGALDRVSQPQHF.

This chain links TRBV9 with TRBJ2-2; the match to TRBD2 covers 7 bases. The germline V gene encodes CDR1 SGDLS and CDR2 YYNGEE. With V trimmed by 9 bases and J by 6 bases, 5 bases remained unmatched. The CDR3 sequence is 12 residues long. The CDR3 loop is CATATSAGELFF. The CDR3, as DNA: TGTGCCACCGCAACTAGCGCCGGGGAGCTGTTTTTT.

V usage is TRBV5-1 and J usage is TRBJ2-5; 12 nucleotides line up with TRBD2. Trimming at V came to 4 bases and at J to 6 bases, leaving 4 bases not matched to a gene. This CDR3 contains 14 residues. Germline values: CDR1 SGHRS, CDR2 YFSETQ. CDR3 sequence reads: CASSLAGGRQTQYF. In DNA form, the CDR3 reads TGCGCCAGCAGCCTAGCGGGAGGGAGACAGACCCAGTACTTC.

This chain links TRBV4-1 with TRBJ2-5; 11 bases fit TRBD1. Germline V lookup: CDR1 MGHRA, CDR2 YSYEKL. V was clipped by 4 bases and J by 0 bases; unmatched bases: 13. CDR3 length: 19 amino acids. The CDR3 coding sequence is TGCGCCAGCAGCCGCAGCCCAACGTGGACAGGGGGCCACCAAGAGACCCAGTACTTC. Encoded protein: CASSRSPTWTGGHQETQYF.

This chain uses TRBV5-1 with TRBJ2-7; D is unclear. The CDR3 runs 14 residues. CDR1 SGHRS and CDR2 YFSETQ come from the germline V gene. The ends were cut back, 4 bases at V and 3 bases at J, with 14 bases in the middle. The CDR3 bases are TGCGCCAGCAGCCCCTCGGGCACCAGCTACGAGCAGTACTTC. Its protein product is CASSPSGTSYEQYF.

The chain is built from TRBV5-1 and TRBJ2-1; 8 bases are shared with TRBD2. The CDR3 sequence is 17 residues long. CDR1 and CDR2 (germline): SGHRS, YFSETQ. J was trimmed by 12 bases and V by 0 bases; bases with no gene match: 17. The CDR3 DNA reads TGCGCCAGCAGCTTGGAGATCACGTTGGCGGGGGGCCTTGGGCAGTTCTTC. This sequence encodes CASSLEITLAGGLGQFF.

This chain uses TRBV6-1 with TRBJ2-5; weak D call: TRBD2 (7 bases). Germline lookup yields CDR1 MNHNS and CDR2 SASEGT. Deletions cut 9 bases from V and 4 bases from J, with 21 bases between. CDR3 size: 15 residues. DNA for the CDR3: TGTGCCAGTATTAAAATAGGGGGGGCATCAGAGACCCAGTACTTC. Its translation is CASIKIGGASETQYF.

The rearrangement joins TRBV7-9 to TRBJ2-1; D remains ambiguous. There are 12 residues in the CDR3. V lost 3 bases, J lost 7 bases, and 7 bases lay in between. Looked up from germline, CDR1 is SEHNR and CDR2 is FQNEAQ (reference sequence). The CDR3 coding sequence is TGTGCCAGCAGCTTTCTAGTTAATGAGCAGTTCTTC. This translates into CASSFLVNEQFF.

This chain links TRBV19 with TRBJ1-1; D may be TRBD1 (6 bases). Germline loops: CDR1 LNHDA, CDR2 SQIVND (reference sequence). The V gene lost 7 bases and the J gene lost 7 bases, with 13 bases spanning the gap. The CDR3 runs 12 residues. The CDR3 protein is CASTQGTYEAFF. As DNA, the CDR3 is TGTGCCAGTACTCAGGGGACCTATGAAGCTTTCTTT.

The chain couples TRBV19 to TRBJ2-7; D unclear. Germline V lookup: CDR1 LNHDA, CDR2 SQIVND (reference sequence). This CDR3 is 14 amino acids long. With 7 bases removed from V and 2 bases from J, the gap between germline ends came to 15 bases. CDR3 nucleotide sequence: TGTGCCAGTACCCCTGAGGAATTTCCCTACGAGCAGTACTTC. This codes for CASTPEEFPYEQYF.

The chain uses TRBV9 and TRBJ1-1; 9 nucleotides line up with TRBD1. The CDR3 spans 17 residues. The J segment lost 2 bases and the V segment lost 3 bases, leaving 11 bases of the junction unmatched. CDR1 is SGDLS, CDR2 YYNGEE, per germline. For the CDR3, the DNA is TGTGCCAGCAGCGGATTAACAGGGGGCGCCGCAAACACTGAAGCTTTCTTT. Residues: CASSGLTGGAANTEAFF.

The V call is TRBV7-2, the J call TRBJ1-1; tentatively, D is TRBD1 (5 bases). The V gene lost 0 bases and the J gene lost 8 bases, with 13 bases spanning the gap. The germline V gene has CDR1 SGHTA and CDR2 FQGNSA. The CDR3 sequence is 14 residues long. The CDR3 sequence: CASSLALRTYEAFF. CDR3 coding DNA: TGTGCCAGCAGCTTAGCGCTTAGGACATACGAAGCTTTCTTT.

The CDR3 nucleotides read TGTGCCAGCAGAGGACAGATCAATCAGCCCCAGCATTTT. As protein: CASRGQINQPQHF. The chain recombines TRBV28 with TRBJ1-5, with D maybe TRBD1 (6 bases). Trimming removed 6 bases at V and 3 bases at J, with 9 bases between. Germline-derived CDR1 and CDR2 are MDHEN and SYDVKM. The CDR3 spans 13 residues.

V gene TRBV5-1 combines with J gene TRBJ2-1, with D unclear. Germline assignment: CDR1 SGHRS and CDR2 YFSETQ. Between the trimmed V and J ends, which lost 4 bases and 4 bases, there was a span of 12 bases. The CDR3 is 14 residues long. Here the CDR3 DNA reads TGCGCCAGCAGCAGAGGACGGGTTTACAATGAGCAGTTCTTC. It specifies CASSRGRVYNEQFF.

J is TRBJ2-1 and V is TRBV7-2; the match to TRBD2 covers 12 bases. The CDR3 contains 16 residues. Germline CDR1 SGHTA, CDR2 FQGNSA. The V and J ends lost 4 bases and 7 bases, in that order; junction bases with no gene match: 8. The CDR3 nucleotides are TGTGCCAGCAGCTCGAGAGGGACTAGCGGGCTAAATGAGCAGTTCTTC. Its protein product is CASSSRGTSGLNEQFF.

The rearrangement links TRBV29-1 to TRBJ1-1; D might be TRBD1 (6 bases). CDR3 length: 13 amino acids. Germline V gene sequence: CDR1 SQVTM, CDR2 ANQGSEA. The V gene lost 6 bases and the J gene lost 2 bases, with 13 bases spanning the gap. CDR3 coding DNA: TGCAGCGTCGGACAGTCCTTAAACACTGAAGCTTTCTTT. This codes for CSVGQSLNTEAFF. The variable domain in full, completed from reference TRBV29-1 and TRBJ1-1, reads SAVISQKPSRDICQRGTSLTIQCQVDSQVTMMFWYRQQPGQSLTLIATANQGSEATYESGFVIDKFPISRPNLTFSTLTVSNMSPEDSSIYLCSVGQSLNTEAFFGQGTRLTVV.

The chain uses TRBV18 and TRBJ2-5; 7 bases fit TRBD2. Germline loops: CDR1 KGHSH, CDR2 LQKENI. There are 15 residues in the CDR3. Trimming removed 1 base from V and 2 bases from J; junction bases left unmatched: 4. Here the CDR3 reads CASSPRGTIQETQYF. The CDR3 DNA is TGTGCCAGCTCACCACGCGGGACTATTCAAGAGACCCAGTACTTC.

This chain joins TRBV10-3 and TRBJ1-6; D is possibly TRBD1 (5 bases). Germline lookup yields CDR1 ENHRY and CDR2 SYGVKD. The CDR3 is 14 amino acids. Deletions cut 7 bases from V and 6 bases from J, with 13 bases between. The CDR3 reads CAITRDPVNSPLHF. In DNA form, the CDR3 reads TGTGCCATCACTAGGGACCCCGTTAATTCACCCCTCCACTTT.

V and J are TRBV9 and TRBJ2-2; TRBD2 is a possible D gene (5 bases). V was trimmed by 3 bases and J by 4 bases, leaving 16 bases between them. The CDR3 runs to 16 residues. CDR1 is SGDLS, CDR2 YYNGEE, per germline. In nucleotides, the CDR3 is TGTGCCAGCAGCGCCGGGAATTCCCGCGGCACCGGGGAGCTGTTTTTT. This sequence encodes CASSAGNSRGTGELFF.

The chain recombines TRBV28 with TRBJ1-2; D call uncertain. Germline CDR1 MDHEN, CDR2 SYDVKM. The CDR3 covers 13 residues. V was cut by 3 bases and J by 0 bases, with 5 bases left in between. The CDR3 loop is CASSLTTNYGYTF. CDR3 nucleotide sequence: TGTGCCAGCAGTTTGACAACTAACTATGGCTACACCTTC.

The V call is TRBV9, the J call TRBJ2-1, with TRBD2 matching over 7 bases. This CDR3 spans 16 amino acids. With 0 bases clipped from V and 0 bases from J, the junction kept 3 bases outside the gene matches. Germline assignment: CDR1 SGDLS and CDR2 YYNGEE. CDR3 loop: CASSVVGTNSYNEQFF. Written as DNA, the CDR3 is TGTGCCAGCAGCGTAGTGGGGACTAACTCCTACAATGAGCAGTTCTTC. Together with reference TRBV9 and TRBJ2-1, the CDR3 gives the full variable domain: DSGVTQTPKHLITATGQRVTLRCSPRSGDLSVYWYQQSLDQGLQFLIQYYNGEERAKGNILERFSAQQFPDLHSELNLSSLELGDSALYFCASSVVGTNSYNEQFFGPGTRLTVL.

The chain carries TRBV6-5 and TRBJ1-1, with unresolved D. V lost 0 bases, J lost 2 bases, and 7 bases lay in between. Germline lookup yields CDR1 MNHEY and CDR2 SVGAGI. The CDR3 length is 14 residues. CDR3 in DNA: TGTGCCAGCAGTTACTCTAACCTAAACACTGAAGCTTTCTTT. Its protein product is CASSYSNLNTEAFF.

The CDR3 bases are TGTGCCAGCATTCCCAGTGGGTGGACATCCTCCTACGAGCAGTACTTC. Residues: CASIPSGWTSSYEQYF. The V call is TRBV28, the J call TRBJ2-7, with D tentatively TRBD1 (5 bases). This CDR3 is 16 amino acids long. V lost 7 bases, J lost 0 bases, and 19 bases lay in between. The germline V gene encodes CDR1 MDHEN and CDR2 SYDVKM.

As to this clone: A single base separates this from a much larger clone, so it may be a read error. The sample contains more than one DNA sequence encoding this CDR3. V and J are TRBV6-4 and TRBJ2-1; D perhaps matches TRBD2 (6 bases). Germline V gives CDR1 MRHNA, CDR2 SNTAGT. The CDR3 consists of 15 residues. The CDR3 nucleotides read TGTGCCAGCAGTGACTCTAGCGGCTCCTACAATGAACAGTTCTTC. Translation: CASSDSSGSYNEQFF.

CDR3 DNA sequence: TGTGCCAGCAGCGCCGGAAGCGGGATACGGCCCTACAATGAGCAGTTCTTC. Its protein is CASSAGSGIRPYNEQFF. V gene TRBV9 combines with J gene TRBJ2-1, with 7 bases lining up with TRBD2. V shed 3 bases and J 2 bases; nucleotides not matched to a gene: 11. From germline, CDR1 is SGDLS and CDR2 YYNGEE. This CDR3 contains 17 residues.

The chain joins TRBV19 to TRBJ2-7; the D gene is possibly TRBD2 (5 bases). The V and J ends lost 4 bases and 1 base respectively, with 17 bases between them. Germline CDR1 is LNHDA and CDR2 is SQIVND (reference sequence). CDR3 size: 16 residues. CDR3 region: CASSKFRGFDSYEQYF. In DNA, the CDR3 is TGTGCCAGTAGTAAATTTAGAGGGTTTGATTCCTACGAGCAGTACTTC.

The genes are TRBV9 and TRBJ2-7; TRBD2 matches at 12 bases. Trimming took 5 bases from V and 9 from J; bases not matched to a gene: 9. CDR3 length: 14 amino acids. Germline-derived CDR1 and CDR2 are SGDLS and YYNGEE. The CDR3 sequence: CASSRTSGAAGQYF. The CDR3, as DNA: TGTGCCAGCAGTAGGACTAGCGGGGCCGCAGGGCAGTACTTC.

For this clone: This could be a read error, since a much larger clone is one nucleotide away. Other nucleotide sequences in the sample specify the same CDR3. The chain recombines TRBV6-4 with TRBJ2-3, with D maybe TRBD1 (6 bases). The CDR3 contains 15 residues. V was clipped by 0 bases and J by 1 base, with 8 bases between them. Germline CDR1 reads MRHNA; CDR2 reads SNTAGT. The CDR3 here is CASSDSPGGTDTQYF. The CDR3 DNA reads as TGTGCCAGCAGTGACTCGCCAGGGGGCACAGATACGCAGTATTTT.

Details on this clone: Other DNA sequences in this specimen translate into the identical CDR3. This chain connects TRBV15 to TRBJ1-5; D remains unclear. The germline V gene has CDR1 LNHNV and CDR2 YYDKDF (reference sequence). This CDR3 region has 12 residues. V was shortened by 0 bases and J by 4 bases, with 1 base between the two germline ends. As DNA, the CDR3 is TGTGCCACCAGCAGAGAGAATCAGCCCCAGCATTTT. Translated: CATSRENQPQHF.